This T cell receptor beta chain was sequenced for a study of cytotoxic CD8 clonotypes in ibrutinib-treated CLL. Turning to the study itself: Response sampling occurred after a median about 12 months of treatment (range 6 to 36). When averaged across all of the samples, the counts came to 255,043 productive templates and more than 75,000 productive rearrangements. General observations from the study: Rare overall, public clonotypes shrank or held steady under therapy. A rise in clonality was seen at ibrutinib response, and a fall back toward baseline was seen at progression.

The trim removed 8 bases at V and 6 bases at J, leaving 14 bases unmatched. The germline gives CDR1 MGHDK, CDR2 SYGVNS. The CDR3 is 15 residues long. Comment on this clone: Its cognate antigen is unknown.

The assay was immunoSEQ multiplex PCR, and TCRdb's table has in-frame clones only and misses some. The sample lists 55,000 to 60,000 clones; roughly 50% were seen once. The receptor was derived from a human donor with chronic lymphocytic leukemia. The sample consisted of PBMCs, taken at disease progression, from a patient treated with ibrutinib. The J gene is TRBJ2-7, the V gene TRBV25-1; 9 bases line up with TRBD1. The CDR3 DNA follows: TGTGCCAGCGCAGGCCACACAGGGGGCTCAGGCGAGCAGTACTTC. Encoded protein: CASAGHTGGSGEQYF.